This T cell receptor (beta chain) was retrieved from a study of control samples from healthy donors and cancer patients. V was clipped by 1 base and J by 4 bases, with 7 bases between them. Germline V gives CDR1 MNHNS, CDR2 SASEGT. CDR3 size: 13 residues. Produced via immunoSEQ multiplex PCR; TCRdb's table is partial and in-frame only. This table has 130,000 or so clones, roughly 90% appearing once. The V and J genes are TRBV6-1 and TRBJ2-5; unclear D gene. This clonotype was sampled from a man in his fifties or sixties in good health. Sequencing was performed on blood. DNA for the CDR3: TGTGCCAGCAGTGAAGAGGGTGGAGAGACCCAGTACTTC. This gives the protein CASSEEGGETQYF.